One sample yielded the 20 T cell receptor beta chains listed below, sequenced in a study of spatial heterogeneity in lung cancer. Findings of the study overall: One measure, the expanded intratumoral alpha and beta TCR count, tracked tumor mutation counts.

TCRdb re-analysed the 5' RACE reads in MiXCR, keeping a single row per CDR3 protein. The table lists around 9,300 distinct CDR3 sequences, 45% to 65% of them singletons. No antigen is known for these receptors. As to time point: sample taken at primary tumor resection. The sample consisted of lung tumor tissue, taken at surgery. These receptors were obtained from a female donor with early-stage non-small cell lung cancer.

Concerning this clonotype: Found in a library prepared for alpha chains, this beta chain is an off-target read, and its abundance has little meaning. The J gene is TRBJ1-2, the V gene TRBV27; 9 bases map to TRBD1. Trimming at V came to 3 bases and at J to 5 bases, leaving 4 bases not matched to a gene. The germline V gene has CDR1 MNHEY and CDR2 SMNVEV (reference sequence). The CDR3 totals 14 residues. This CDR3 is CASSFTGGRYGYTF. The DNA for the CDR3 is TGTGCCAGCAGTTTCACAGGGGGCCGGTATGGCTACACCTTC.

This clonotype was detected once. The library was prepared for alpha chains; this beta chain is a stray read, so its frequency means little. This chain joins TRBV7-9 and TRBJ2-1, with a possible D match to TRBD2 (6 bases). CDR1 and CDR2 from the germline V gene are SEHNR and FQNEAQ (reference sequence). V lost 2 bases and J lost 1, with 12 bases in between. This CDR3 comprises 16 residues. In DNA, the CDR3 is TGTGCCAGCAGCTTATTGGCGCTAGCGTCCTACAATGAGCAGTTCTTC. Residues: CASSLLALASYNEQFF.

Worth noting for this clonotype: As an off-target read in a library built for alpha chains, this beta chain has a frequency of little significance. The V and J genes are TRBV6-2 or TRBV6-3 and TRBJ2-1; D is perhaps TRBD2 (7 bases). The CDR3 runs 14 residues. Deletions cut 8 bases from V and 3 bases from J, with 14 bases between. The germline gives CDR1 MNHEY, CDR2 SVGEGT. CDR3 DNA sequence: TGTGCCAGCTCAGGGGAGGGCCTCTACAATGAGCAGTTCTTC. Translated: CASSGEGLYNEQFF.

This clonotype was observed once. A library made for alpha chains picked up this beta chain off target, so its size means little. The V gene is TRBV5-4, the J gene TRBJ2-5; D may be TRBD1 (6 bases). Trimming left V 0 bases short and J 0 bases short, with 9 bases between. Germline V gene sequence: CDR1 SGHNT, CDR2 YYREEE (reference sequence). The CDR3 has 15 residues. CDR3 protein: CASSLAGVDQETQYF. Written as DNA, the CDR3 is TGTGCCAGCAGCTTGGCAGGGGTGGACCAAGAGACCCAGTACTTC.

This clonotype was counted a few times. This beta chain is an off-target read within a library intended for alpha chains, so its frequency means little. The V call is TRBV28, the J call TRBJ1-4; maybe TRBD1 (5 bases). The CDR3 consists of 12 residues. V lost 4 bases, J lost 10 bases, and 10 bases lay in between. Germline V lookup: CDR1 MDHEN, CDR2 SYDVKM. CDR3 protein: CASSSPGRKLFF. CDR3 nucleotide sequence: TGTGCCAGCAGTTCTCCGGGACGAAAACTGTTTTTT. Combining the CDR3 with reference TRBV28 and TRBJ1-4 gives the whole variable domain DVKVTQSSRYLVKRTGEKVFLECVQDMDHENMFWYRQDPGLGLRLIYFSYDVKMKEKGDIPEGYSVSREKKERFSLILESASTNQTSMYLCASSSPGRKLFFGSGTQLSVL.

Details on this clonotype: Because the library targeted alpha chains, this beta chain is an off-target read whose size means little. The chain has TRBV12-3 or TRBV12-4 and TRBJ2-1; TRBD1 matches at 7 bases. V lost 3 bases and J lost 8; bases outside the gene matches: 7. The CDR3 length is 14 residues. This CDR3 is CASSFLRDSYEQFF. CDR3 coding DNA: TGTGCCAGCAGTTTCCTACGGGACAGCTATGAGCAGTTCTTC.

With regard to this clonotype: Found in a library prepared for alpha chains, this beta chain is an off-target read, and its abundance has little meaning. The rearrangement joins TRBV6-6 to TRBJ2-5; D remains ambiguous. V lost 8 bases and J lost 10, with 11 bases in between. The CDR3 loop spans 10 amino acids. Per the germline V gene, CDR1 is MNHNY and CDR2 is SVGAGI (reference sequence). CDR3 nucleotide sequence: TGTGCCAGCGGGCGGCTGGACCAGTACTTC. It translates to CASGRLDQYF.

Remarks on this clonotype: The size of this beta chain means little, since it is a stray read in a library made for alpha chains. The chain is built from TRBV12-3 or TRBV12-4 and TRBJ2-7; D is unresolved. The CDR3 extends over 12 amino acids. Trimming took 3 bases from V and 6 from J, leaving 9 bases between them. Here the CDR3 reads CASSLVGAEQYF. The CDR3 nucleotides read TGTGCCAGCAGTTTGGTGGGTGCCGAGCAGTACTTC.

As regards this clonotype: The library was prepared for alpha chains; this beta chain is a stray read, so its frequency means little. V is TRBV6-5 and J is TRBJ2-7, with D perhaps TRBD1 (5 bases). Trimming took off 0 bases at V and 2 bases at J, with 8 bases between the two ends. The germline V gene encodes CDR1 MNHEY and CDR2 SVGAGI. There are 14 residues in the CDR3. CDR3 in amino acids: CASSYSRGPYEQYF. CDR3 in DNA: TGTGCCAGCAGTTACTCTAGGGGTCCCTACGAGCAGTACTTC.

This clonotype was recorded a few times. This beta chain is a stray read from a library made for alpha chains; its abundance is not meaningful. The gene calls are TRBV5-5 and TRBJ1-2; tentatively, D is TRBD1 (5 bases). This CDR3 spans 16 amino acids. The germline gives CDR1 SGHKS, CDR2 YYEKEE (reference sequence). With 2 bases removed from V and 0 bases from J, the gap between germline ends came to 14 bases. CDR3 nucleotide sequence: TGTGCCAGCAGCTTTCGGACATCCGGGGCTAACTATGGCTACACCTTC. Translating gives CASSFRTSGANYGYTF.

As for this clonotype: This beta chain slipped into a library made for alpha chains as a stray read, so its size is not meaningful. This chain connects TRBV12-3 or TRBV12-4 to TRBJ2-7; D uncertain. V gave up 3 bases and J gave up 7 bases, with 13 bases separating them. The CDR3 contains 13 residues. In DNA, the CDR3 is TGTGCCAGCAGTTTCAAAGTGGTCAATGAGCAGTACTTC. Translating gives CASSFKVVNEQYF.

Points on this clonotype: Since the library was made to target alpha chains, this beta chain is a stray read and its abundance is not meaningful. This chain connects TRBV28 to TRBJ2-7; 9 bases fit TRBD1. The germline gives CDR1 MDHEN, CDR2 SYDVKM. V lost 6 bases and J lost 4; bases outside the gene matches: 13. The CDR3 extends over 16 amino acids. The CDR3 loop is CASRTNRGRKDYEQYF. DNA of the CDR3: TGTGCCAGCAGAACGAACAGGGGGCGCAAGGATTACGAGCAGTACTTC.

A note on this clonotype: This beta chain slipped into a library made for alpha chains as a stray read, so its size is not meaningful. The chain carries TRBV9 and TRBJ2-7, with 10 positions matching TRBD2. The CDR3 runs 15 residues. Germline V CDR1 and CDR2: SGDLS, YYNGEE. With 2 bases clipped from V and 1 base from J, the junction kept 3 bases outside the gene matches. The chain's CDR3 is CASSVGLARSYEQYF. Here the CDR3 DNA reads TGTGCCAGCAGCGTGGGACTAGCGAGGTCCTACGAGCAGTACTTC.

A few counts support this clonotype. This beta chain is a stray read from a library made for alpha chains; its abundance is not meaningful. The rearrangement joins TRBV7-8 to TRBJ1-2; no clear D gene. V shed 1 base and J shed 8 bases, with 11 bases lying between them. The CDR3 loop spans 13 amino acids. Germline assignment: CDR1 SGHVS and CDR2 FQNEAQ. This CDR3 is CASSLDRVGGYTF. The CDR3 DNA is TGTGCCAGCAGCTTAGACAGAGTCGGAGGCTACACCTTC.

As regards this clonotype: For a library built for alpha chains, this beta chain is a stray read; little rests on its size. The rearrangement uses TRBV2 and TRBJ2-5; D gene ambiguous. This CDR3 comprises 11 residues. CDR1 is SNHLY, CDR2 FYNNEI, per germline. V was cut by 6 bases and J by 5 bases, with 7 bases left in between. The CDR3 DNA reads TGTGCCAGCAGAGCTATGGAGACCCAGTACTTC. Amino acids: CASRAMETQYF.

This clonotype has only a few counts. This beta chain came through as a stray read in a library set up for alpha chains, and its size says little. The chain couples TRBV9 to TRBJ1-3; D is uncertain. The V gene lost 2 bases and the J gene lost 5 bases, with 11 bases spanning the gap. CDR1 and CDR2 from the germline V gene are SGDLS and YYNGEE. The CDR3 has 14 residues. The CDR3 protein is CASSVEGQRNTIYF. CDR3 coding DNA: TGTGCCAGCAGCGTTGAAGGGCAGAGAAACACCATATATTTT.

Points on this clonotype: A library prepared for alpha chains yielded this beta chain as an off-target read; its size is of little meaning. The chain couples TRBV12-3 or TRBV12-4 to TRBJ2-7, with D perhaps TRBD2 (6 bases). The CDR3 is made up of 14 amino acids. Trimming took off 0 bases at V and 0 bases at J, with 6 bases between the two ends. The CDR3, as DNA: TGTGCCAGCAGTTTAGCCGGGAGCTCCTACGAGCAGTACTTC. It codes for CASSLAGSSYEQYF.

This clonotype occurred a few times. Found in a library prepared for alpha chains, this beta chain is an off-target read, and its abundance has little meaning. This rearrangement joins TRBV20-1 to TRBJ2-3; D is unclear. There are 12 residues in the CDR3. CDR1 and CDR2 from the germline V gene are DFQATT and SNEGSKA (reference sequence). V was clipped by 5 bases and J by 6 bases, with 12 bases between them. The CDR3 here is CSAYNRFDTQYF. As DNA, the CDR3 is TGCAGTGCTTATAATCGGTTCGATACGCAGTATTTT.

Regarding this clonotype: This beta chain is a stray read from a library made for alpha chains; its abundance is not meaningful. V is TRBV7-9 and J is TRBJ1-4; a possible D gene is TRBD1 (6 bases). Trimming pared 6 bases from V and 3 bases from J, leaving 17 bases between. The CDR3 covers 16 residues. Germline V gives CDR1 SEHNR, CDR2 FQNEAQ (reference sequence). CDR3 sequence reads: CASRPLNQGPNEKLFF. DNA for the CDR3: TGTGCCAGCAGACCCCTCAACCAGGGGCCTAATGAAAAACTGTTTTTT. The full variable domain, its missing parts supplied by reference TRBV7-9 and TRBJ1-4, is DTGVSQNPRHKITKRGQNVTFRCDPISEHNRLYWYRQTLGQGPEFLTYFQNEAQLEKSRLLSDRFSAERPKGSFSTLEIQRTEQGDSAMYLCASRPLNQGPNEKLFFGSGTQLSVL.

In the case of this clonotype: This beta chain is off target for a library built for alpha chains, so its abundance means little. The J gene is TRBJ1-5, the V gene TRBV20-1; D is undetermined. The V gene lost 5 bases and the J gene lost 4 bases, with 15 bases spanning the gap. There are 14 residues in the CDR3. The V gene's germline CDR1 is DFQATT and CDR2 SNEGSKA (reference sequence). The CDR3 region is CSAPPHGENQPQHF. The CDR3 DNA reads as TGCAGTGCTCCACCCCACGGGGAGAATCAGCCCCAGCATTTT.